This entry lists 27 T cell receptor beta chains sequenced from one sample in a study of T cell changes during pregnancy in multiple sclerosis. Repertoires were generated with immunoSEQ multiplex PCR, while TCRdb's copy carries only in-frame clones and drops some. The data hold around 70,000 clones, with 90% to 95% observed a single time. The source was peripheral blood, collected in the first trimester of pregnancy. The source of these receptors is a female donor in good health, enrolled as a control in a pregnancy study.

V and J are TRBV5-6 and TRBJ2-4; D not certain. Germline lookup yields CDR1 SGHDT and CDR2 YYEEEE. The CDR3 runs to 15 residues. V lost 2 bases and J lost 0, with 9 bases in between. This CDR3 reads CASSFYNLAKNIQYF. CDR3 nucleotide sequence: TGTGCCAGCAGCTTTTACAACCTAGCCAAAAACATTCAGTACTTC.

This chain links TRBV11-2 with TRBJ1-1; 7 bases map to TRBD1. This CDR3 has 14 residues. CDR1 and CDR2 (germline): SGHAT, FQNNGV. Germline trimming cut 3 bases from V and 7 bases from J; bases unmatched to any gene: 8. The CDR3 protein is CASSFRGGLNEAFF. CDR3 nucleotides: TGTGCCAGCAGCTTTAGAGGGGGCTTAAATGAAGCTTTCTTT.

The J gene is TRBJ1-4, the V gene TRBV19; the D gene is possibly TRBD1 (5 bases). Looked up from germline, CDR1 is LNHDA and CDR2 is SQIVND (reference sequence). Trimming left V 5 bases short and J 8 bases short, with 18 bases between. The CDR3 length is 15 residues. CDR3 in DNA: TGTGCCAGTAGTCAAACGATCCCTCGACAGGAAAAACTGTTTTTT. Amino acids: CASSQTIPRQEKLFF.

This chain uses TRBV4-1 with TRBJ1-1; D is unresolved. Germline V CDR1 and CDR2: MGHRA, YSYEKL. V lost 1 base, J lost 2 bases, and 8 bases lay in between. The CDR3 extends over 14 amino acids. The CDR3 here is CASSQVGLNTEAFF. CDR3 nucleotides: TGCGCCAGCAGCCAAGTAGGACTAAACACTGAAGCTTTCTTT.

The chain uses TRBV2 and TRBJ2-3; TRBD2 matches at 14 bases. The CDR3 spans 14 residues. Trimming removed 4 bases from V and 9 bases from J; junction bases left unmatched: 3. Germline V CDR1 and CDR2: SNHLY, FYNNEI. The CDR3 is CASSGGTSGSTQYF. CDR3 in DNA: TGTGCCAGCAGTGGCGGGACTAGCGGGAGCACGCAGTATTTT.

The chain couples TRBV28 to TRBJ1-5, with D tentatively TRBD1 (5 bases). The CDR3 length is 14 residues. Germline V lookup: CDR1 MDHEN, CDR2 SYDVKM. With 5 bases removed from V and 7 bases from J, the gap between germline ends came to 15 bases. CDR3 sequence: CASSPKFSGQPQHF. The CDR3 DNA follows: TGTGCCAGCAGTCCCAAGTTTTCAGGGCAGCCCCAGCATTTT.

CDR3 sequence: CASSALGTTGGDEQFF. The CDR3 DNA is TGTGCCAGCAGTGCCTTGGGGACTACTGGGGGCGATGAGCAGTTCTTC. The chain employs TRBV6-1 and TRBJ2-1, with TRBD2 as a possible D gene (7 bases). The ends were cut back, 4 bases at V and 8 bases at J, with 21 bases in the middle. This CDR3 has 16 amino acids. Germline values: CDR1 MNHNS, CDR2 SASEGT.

The chain links TRBV4-2 to TRBJ2-7, with D perhaps TRBD1 (5 bases). The V gene lost 3 bases and the J gene lost 2 bases, with 17 bases spanning the gap. Looked up from germline, CDR1 is LGHNA and CDR2 is YNFKEQ. This CDR3 is 16 amino acids long. In nucleotides, the CDR3 is TGTGCCAGCAGCCACCTGTCGGACAAGCTCACCTACGAGCAGTACTTC. Amino acids: CASSHLSDKLTYEQYF.

The chain recombines TRBV7-2 with TRBJ1-2, with unresolved D. The CDR3 is made up of 15 amino acids. CDR1 is SGHTA and CDR2 is FQGNSA in the germline V gene. Trimming left V 0 bases short and J 1 base short, with 9 bases between. CDR3 DNA: TGTGCCAGCAGCTTAGCGGCGGGTGGTAACTATGGCTACACCTTC. Protein sequence: CASSLAAGGNYGYTF. The variable domain in full, completed from reference TRBV7-2 and TRBJ1-2, reads GAGVSQSPSNKVTEKGKDVELRCDPISGHTALYWYRQSLGQGLEFLIYFQGNSAPDKSGLPSDRFSAERTGGSVSTLTIQRTQQEDSAVYLCASSLAAGGNYGYTFGSGTRLTVV.

The rearrangement links TRBV28 to TRBJ1-2, with a tentative D call TRBD1 (6 bases). Between the trimmed V and J ends, which lost 3 bases and 6 bases, there was a span of 11 bases. CDR3 length equals 13 residues. Germline CDR1 MDHEN, CDR2 SYDVKM. Here the CDR3 DNA reads TGTGCCAGCAGTTTCACAGGGTCTGATGGCTACACCTTC. Protein product: CASSFTGSDGYTF.

The rearrangement joins TRBV5-1 to TRBJ2-2; D may be TRBD2 (6 bases). This CDR3 is 12 amino acids long. Germline CDR1 is SGHRS and CDR2 is YFSETQ. Here the CDR3 DNA reads TGCCGTGGCGGGGCGGGTGCCGGGGAGCTGTTTTTT. Encoded protein: CRGGAGAGELFF. Full variable domain (outside the CDR3, taken from reference TRBV5-1 and TRBJ2-2): KAGVTQTPRYLIKTRGQQVTLSCSPISGHRSVSWYQQTPGQGLQFLFEYFSETQRNKGNFPGRFSGRQFSNSRSEMNVSTLELGDSALYLCRGGAGAGELFFGEGSRLTVL.

The V call is TRBV7-9, the J call TRBJ2-7, with TRBD2 matching 7 bases. V lost 1 base and J lost 3; bases outside the gene matches: 3. Germline CDR1 reads SEHNR; CDR2 reads FQNEAQ (reference sequence). The CDR3 contains 14 residues. CDR3 in DNA: TGTGCCAGCAGCTTAGGTGCTAGCGGCTACGAGCAGTACTTC. It encodes CASSLGASGYEQYF.

This chain connects TRBV5-4 to TRBJ2-5; 7 bases are a match to TRBD2. This CDR3 is built from 15 residues. J gave up 1 base and V 4 bases, and 7 bases lay outside the gene matches. CDR1 is SGHNT and CDR2 is YYREEE in the germline V gene (reference sequence). In DNA, the CDR3 is TGTGCCAGCAGCCTGGGTAGCGGGCCCCAAGAGACCCAGTACTTC. It is translated as CASSLGSGPQETQYF. The full variable domain, rest sourced from reference TRBV5-4 and TRBJ2-5, is ETGVTQSPTHLIKTRGQQVTLRCSSQSGHNTVSWYQQALGQGPQFIFQYYREEENGRGNFPPRFSGLQFPNYSSELNVNALELDDSALYLCASSLGSGPQETQYFGPGTRLLVL.

V is TRBV29-1 and J is TRBJ2-7, with 7 bases lining up with TRBD1. Germline CDR1 is SQVTM and CDR2 is ANQGSEA. The junction had 8 bases not matched to a gene; V was cut back by 6 bases and J by 9 bases. The CDR3 has 11 residues. The chain's CDR3 is CSVGTDLGQYF. The CDR3 bases are TGCAGCGTAGGGACAGACTTAGGGCAGTACTTC.

The rearrangement joins TRBV2 to TRBJ2-3; 12 bases align to TRBD1. The J segment lost 5 bases and the V segment lost 6 bases, leaving 9 bases of the junction unmatched. The CDR3 extends over 16 amino acids. From germline, CDR1 is SNHLY and CDR2 FYNNEI. CDR3 sequence (DNA): TGTGCCAGCAGGAACCGGGACAGGGGGCGCAGAGATACGCAGTATTTT. Encoded protein: CASRNRDRGRRDTQYF.

This clone was recorded a few times. The rearrangement uses TRBV4-1 and TRBJ2-7, with TRBD1 as a possible D gene (5 bases). The CDR3 runs to 12 residues. CDR1 is MGHRA and CDR2 is YSYEKL in the germline V gene. Trimming cost V 3 bases and J 4 bases, with 7 bases left between them. The CDR3 nucleotides read TGCGCCAGCAGCCACAAGGGGTACGAGCAGTACTTC. Protein: CASSHKGYEQYF.

The rearrangement links TRBV4-1 to TRBJ1-2, with a possible D match to TRBD1 (6 bases). The V end was cut by 2 bases, the J end by 0 bases, with 10 bases between. This CDR3 region has 15 residues. Germline CDR1 reads MGHRA; CDR2 reads YSYEKL. CDR3 sequence reads: CASSQSRGANYGYTF. CDR3 in DNA: TGCGCCAGCAGCCAATCCAGGGGTGCTAACTATGGCTACACCTTC.

This rearrangement joins TRBV28 to TRBJ2-5; D is uncertain. Germline lookup yields CDR1 MDHEN and CDR2 SYDVKM. CDR3 length equals 11 residues. With 6 bases removed from V and 1 base from J, the gap between germline ends came to 3 bases. Here the CDR3 reads CASSLQETQYF. In nucleotides, the CDR3 is TGTGCCAGCAGCCTCCAAGAGACCCAGTACTTC.

This clone was observed a handful of times. The V gene is TRBV2, the J gene TRBJ1-1; weak D call: TRBD1 (5 bases). V lost 5 bases and J 3 bases, leaving 7 bases between the germline ends. The germline CDR1 and CDR2 sequences are SNHLY and FYNNEI. The CDR3 is made up of 12 amino acids. CDR3 DNA sequence: TGTGCCAGCAGTCGACAGTACACTGAAGCTTTCTTT. Protein product: CASSRQYTEAFF. The complete variable domain, with remaining parts taken from reference TRBV2 and TRBJ1-1, reads EPEVTQTPSHQVTQMGQEVILRCVPISNHLYFYWYRQILGQKVEFLVSFYNNEISEKSEIFDDQFSVERPDGSNFTLKIRSTKLEDSAMYFCASSRQYTEAFFGQGTRLTVV.

The V call is TRBV28, the J call TRBJ2-7; 11 bases are a match to TRBD2. Germline CDR1 reads MDHEN; CDR2 reads SYDVKM. J was trimmed by 5 bases and V by 8 bases; bases with no gene match: 5. This CDR3 is built from 13 residues. In DNA, the CDR3 is TGTGCCAGCCTGACTAGCGGGGTCCACGAGCAGTACTTC. Encoded protein: CASLTSGVHEQYF.

This chain joins TRBV10-3 and TRBJ2-3, with TRBD2 matching 11 bases. With V trimmed by 3 bases and J by 0 bases, 2 bases remained unmatched. CDR1 ENHRY and CDR2 SYGVKD come from the germline V gene. The CDR3 is 16 amino acids. CDR3 nucleotide sequence: TGTGCCATCAGTGATTGGACTAGCGGGAGCACAGATACGCAGTATTTT. This translates into CAISDWTSGSTDTQYF.

V usage is TRBV7-9 and J usage is TRBJ1-1, with D maybe TRBD1 (5 bases). V lost 8 bases to trimming and J lost 0 bases, with 16 bases between them. Germline CDR1 is SEHNR and CDR2 is FQNEAQ (reference sequence). The CDR3 extends over 15 amino acids. CDR3 loop: CASLQGGPLNTEAFF. CDR3 nucleotide sequence: TGTGCCAGCCTCCAGGGCGGCCCTCTGAACACTGAAGCTTTCTTT.

This clone came up a few times. V is TRBV5-1 and J is TRBJ1-1; TRBD1 agrees at 7 bases. With V trimmed by 8 bases and J by 2 bases, 3 bases remained unmatched. CDR3 length equals 12 residues. Germline V gives CDR1 SGHRS, CDR2 YFSETQ. CDR3 loop: CASRTGNTEAFF. DNA for the CDR3: TGCGCCAGTCGGACAGGCAACACTGAAGCTTTCTTT. Looking up the rest from reference TRBV5-1 and TRBJ1-1 gives the full variable domain: KAGVTQTPRYLIKTRGQQVTLSCSPISGHRSVSWYQQTPGQGLQFLFEYFSETQRNKGNFPGRFSGRQFSNSRSEMNVSTLELGDSALYLCASRTGNTEAFFGQGTRLTVV.

This clone was observed a handful of times. V is TRBV21-1 and J is TRBJ2-5; whether TRBD2, the table's D call, matches the DNA was not checked. TRBV21-1 corresponds to a pseudogene. This CDR3 contains 16 residues. DNA for the CDR3: TGTGCCAGCAGCAAATGGACCGAGACTAGCGTGGAGACCCAGTACTTC. Its translation is CASSKWTETSVETQYF.

The CDR3 sequence: CASSVRSDTQYF. The CDR3 DNA reads as TGTGCCAGCAGTGTTCGGTCGGATACGCAGTATTTT. The genes are TRBV2 and TRBJ2-3; D gene ambiguous. This CDR3 contains 12 residues. Germline V gene lookup returns CDR1 SNHLY and CDR2 FYNNEI. V lost 4 bases and J lost 6, with 8 bases in between. The complete variable domain, with remaining parts taken from reference TRBV2 and TRBJ2-3, reads EPEVTQTPSHQVTQMGQEVILRCVPISNHLYFYWYRQILGQKVEFLVSFYNNEISEKSEIFDDQFSVERPDGSNFTLKIRSTKLEDSAMYFCASSVRSDTQYFGPGTRLTVL.

The V and J genes are TRBV21-1 and TRBJ1-1. TRBV21-1 is marked as a pseudogene. CDR3 length equals 16 residues. CDR3 region: CASSKDRDYMNTEAFF. DNA for the CDR3: TGTGCCAGCAGCAAAGACCGGGATTATATGAACACTGAAGCTTTCTTT.

V is TRBV7-2 and J is TRBJ2-5; 7 bases map to TRBD1. The V and J ends lost 4 bases and 2 bases, in that order; junction bases with no gene match: 4. Looked up from germline, CDR1 is SGHTA and CDR2 is FQGNSA. The CDR3 totals 14 residues. CDR3 in amino acids: CASSSRQGQETQYF. The CDR3 DNA sequence: TGTGCCAGCAGCTCCCGACAGGGACAAGAGACCCAGTACTTC.